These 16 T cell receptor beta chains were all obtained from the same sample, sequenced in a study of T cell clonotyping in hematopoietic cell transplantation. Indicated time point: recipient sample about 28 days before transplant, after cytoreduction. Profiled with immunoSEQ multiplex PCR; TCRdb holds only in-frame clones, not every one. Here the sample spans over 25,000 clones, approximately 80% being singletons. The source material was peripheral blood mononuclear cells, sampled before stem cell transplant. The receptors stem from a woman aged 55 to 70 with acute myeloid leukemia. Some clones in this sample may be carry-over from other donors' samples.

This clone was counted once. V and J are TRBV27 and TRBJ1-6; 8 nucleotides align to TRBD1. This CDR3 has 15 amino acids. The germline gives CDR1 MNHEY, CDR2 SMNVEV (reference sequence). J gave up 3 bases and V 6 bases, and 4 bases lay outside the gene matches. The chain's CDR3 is CASRTTGGYNSPLHF. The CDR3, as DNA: TGTGCCAGCAGGACCACAGGGGGCTATAATTCACCCCTCCACTTT.

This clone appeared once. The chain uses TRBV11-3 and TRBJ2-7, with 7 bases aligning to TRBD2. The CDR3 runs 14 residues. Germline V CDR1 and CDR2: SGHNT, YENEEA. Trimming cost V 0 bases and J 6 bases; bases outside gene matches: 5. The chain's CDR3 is CASSLDPWGGEQYF. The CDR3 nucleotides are TGTGCCAGCAGCTTAGATCCCTGGGGGGGCGAGCAGTACTTC.

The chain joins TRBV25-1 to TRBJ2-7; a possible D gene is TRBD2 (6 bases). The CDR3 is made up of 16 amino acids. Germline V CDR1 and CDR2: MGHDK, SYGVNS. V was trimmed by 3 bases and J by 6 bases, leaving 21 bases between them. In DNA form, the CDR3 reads TGTGCCAGCAGTGACCCAAGTAGGGTATGGGGGGTCGAGCAGTACTTC. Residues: CASSDPSRVWGVEQYF.

CDR3 in amino acids: CASSFRTSFNEQFF. The CDR3 DNA follows: TGTGCCAGCAGCTTCCGGACTAGCTTTAATGAGCAGTTCTTC. The chain has TRBV11-2 and TRBJ2-1, with 8 bases aligning to TRBD2. Germline loops: CDR1 SGHAT, CDR2 FQNNGV. With V trimmed by 3 bases and J by 7 bases, 5 bases remained unmatched. The CDR3 loop spans 14 amino acids. Full variable domain (outside the CDR3, taken from reference TRBV11-2 and TRBJ2-1): EAGVAQSPRYKIIEKRQSVAFWCNPISGHATLYWYQQILGQGPKLLIQFQNNGVVDDSQLPKDRFSAERLKGVDSTLKIQPAKLEDSAVYLCASSFRTSFNEQFFGPGTRLTVL.

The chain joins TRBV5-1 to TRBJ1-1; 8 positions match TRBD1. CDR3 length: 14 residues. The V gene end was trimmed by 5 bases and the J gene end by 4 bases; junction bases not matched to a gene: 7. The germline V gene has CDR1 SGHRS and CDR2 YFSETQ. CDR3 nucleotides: TGCGCCAGCAGAACTACCACAGGGGGCACTGAAGCTTTCTTT. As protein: CASRTTTGGTEAFF. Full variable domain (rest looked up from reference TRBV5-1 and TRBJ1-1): KAGVTQTPRYLIKTRGQQVTLSCSPISGHRSVSWYQQTPGQGLQFLFEYFSETQRNKGNFPGRFSGRQFSNSRSEMNVSTLELGDSALYLCASRTTTGGTEAFFGQGTRLTVV.

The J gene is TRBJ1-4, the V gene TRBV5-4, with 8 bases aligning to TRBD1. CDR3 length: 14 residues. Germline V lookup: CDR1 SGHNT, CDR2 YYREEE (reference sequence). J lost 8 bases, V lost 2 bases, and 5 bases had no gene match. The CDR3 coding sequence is TGTGCCAGCAGCTTCGGGACAGGTCCCGAAAAACTGTTTTTT. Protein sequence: CASSFGTGPEKLFF.

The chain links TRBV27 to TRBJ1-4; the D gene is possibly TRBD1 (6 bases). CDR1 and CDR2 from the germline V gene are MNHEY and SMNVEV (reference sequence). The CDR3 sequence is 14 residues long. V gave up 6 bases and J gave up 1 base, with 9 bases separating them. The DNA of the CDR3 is TGTGCCAGCAGGCCGACAGGAACTAATGAAAAACTGTTTTTT. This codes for CASRPTGTNEKLFF.

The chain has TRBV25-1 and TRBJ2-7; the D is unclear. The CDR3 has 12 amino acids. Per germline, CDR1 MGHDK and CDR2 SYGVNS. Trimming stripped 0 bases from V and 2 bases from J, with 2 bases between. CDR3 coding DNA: TGTGCCAGCAGTGAATATCCCTACGAGCAGTACTTC. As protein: CASSEYPYEQYF.

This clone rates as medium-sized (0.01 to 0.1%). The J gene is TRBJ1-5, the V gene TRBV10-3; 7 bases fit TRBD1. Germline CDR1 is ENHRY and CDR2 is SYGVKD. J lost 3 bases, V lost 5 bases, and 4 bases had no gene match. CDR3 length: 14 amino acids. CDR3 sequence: CAISTGDNNQPQHF. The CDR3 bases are TGTGCCATCAGTACAGGGGACAACAATCAGCCCCAGCATTTT.

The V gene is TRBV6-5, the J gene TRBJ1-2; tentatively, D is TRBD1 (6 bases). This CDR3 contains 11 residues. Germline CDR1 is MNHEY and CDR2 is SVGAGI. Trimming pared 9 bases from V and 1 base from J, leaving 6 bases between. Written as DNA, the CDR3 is TGTGCCAGACAGGGTAACTATGGCTACACCTTC. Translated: CARQGNYGYTF.

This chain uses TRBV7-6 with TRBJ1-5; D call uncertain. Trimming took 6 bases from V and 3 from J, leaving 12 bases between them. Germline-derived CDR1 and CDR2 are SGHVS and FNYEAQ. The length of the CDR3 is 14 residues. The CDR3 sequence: CASSQAGINQPQHF. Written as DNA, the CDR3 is TGTGCCAGCAGTCAAGCAGGTATCAATCAGCCCCAGCATTTT.

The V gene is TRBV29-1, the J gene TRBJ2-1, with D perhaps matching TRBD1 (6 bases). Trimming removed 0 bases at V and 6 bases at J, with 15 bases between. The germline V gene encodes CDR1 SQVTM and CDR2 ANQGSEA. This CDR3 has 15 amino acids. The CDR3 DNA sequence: TGCAGCGTTGAAGAGGACAGCCACCCCAGCAATGAGCAGTTCTTC. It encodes CSVEEDSHPSNEQFF.

This CDR3 reads CASSVAGAREAFF. CDR3 bases: TGTGCCAGCAGCGTAGCAGGGGCTCGGGAAGCTTTCTTT. The V gene is TRBV9, the J gene TRBJ1-1; tentative D call: TRBD1 (6 bases). With 0 bases removed from V and 8 bases from J, the gap between germline ends came to 11 bases. CDR3 length: 13 residues. CDR1 is SGDLS, CDR2 YYNGEE, per germline.

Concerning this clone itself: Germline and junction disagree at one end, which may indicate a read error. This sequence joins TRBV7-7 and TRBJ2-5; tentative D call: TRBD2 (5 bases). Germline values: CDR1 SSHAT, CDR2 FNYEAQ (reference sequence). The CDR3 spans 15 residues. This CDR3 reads CASSLAPTGQETQYF. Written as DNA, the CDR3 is TGTGCTAGCAGCTTAGCGCCGACTGGGCAAGAGACCCAGTACTTC.

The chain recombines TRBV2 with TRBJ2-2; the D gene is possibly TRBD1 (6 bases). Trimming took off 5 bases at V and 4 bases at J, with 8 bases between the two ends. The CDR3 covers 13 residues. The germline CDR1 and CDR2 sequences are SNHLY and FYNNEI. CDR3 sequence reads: CASSYRATGELFF. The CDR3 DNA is TGTGCCAGCAGTTACAGGGCCACCGGGGAGCTGTTTTTT.

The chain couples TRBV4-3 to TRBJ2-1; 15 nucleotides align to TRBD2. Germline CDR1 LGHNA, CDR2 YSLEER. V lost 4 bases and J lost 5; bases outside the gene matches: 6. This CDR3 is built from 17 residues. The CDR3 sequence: CASSRGTSGGPHNEQFF. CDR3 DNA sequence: TGCGCCAGCAGCCGGGGGACTAGCGGGGGGCCGCACAATGAGCAGTTCTTC.